The 23 T cell receptor beta chains reported below all come from one sample, sequenced in a study of T cell clonality in common variable immunodeficiency. Data came from immunoSEQ multiplex PCR; TCRdb stores just in-frame clones and leaves some out. The specimen has 45,000 to 65,000 clones, none found just once. Sequencing was carried out using peripheral blood mononuclear cells. The receptors originated from a person aged 18 to 75 in good health.

This clone has a count of ten or more. The CDR3 goes on 3 residues after the read ends, and that part is filled in from the germline J gene. The chain combines TRBV5-1 with TRBJ1-2, with unresolved D. Germline CDR1 SGHRS, CDR2 YFSETQ. CDR3 length: 13 residues. The CDR3 reads CASSLEEGSGYTF. CDR3 DNA, as far as it was read: TGCGCCAGCAGCTTGGAGGAGGGTTCCGGC.

This clone was picked up a small number of times. Sequencing ends 3 residues short of the CDR3 end; the germline J gene provides the rest. This chain joins TRBV6-1 and TRBJ2-7; D is unresolved. The CDR3 extends over 14 amino acids. Trimming took off 1 base at V and 2 bases at J, with 9 bases between the two ends. Germline CDR1 and CDR2: MNHNS and SASEGT. CDR3 bases read: TGTGCCAGCAGTGAAGGGGCAGGCGCCTACGAG. It is translated as CASSEGAGAYE. The full-length CDR3 reads as CASSEGAGAYEQYF.

The table lists this clone with many counts. CDR3 bases read: TGCAGTGCTAGCCAGCGGGAGGGAGTAGATACG. Translation gives CSASQREGVDT. The entire CDR3 sequence reads CSASQREGVDTQYF. This chain joins TRBV20-1 and TRBJ2-3; 10 nucleotides line up with TRBD2. The sequence runs out 3 residues before the end of the CDR3; the remainder is reconstructed from the germline J gene. Germline-derived CDR1 and CDR2 are DFQATT and SNEGSKA (reference sequence). With V trimmed by 3 bases and J by 5 bases, 5 bases remained unmatched. This CDR3 contains 14 residues.

This clone was seen at least ten times. The CDR3 protein is CASSPLGGYNEQFF. The CDR3 DNA, read in part, is TGTGCCAGCAGCCCCTTGGGCGGGTACAATGAG. The rearrangement uses TRBV7-6 and TRBJ2-1; the D gene is possibly TRBD2 (5 bases). Read data end 3 residues before the CDR3 end; the end is taken from the germline J gene. There are 14 residues in the CDR3. Germline V gives CDR1 SGHVS, CDR2 FNYEAQ. V shed 5 bases and J shed 4 bases, with 12 bases lying between them.

Many counts were recorded for this clone. The CDR3 is cut off 3 residues early in the read; its end comes from the germline J gene. The chain is built from TRBV2 and TRBJ2-1; TRBD2 is a possible D gene (6 bases). V dropped 6 bases and J dropped 4 bases, with 16 bases sitting between them. There are 15 residues in the CDR3. Per the germline V gene, CDR1 is SNHLY and CDR2 is FYNNEI. Partial CDR3 DNA: TGTGCCAGCAGCGATGGAAAGCGGGCGTACAATGAG. It translates to CASSDGKRAYNE. The whole CDR3 protein is CASSDGKRAYNEQFF.

Regarding this clone: The read terminates 3 residues before the CDR3 end, so the remaining end is supplied by the germline J gene. The chain recombines TRBV2 with TRBJ2-5; D possibly corresponds to TRBD1 (8 bases). CDR3 size: 14 residues. V was shortened by 4 bases and J by 5 bases, with 14 bases between the two germline ends. CDR1 SNHLY and CDR2 FYNNEI come from the germline V gene. CDR3 loop: CASSVGQGGETQYF. Partial CDR3 DNA: TGTGCCAGCAGTGTCGGACAGGGAGGGGAGACC.

This clone has at least ten counts. The read halts 3 residues ahead of the CDR3 end, with the missing end drawn from the germline J gene. V and J are TRBV5-1 and TRBJ2-7; D remains unclear. Germline assignment: CDR1 SGHRS and CDR2 YFSETQ. The length of the CDR3 is 13 residues. V was trimmed by 6 bases and J by 1 base, leaving 11 bases between them. The CDR3 bases that were read are TGCGCCAGCACTACAGACGTATCCTACGAG. Translated: CASTTDVSYE. The complete CDR3 protein is CASTTDVSYEQYF.

In the case of this clone: Sequencing ends 3 residues short of the CDR3 end; the germline J gene provides the rest. The chain carries TRBV5-1 and TRBJ1-1; possible D gene TRBD1, 5 bases. Germline lookup yields CDR1 SGHRS and CDR2 YFSETQ. V was pared by 0 bases and J by 6 bases, with 12 bases between. The CDR3 contains 14 residues. The chain's CDR3 is CASSLVGEGSEAFF. CDR3 bases read: TGCGCCAGCAGCTTGGTAGGCGAGGGGTCTGAA.

This clone was seen more than once but under ten times. The read ends 3 residues shy of where the CDR3 ends; the end is completed using the germline J gene. The gene calls are TRBV5-3 and TRBJ1-1, with TRBD1 as a possible D gene (6 bases). TRBV5-3 counts as an open reading frame of uncertain function. V was pared by 4 bases and J by 1 base, with 29 bases between. This CDR3 region has 20 residues. Here the CDR3 reads CARSLDPSRRRGGQNTEAFF. The CDR3 DNA, read in part, is TGTGCCAGAAGCCTCGACCCAAGCCGTAGAAGGGGGGGACAGAACACTGAA.

This clone was counted between two and nine times. The CDR3 end falls 3 residues outside the read, so it is completed with the germline J gene. V usage is TRBV7-2 and J usage is TRBJ1-2; D unresolved. The CDR3 totals 14 residues. The V gene's germline CDR1 is SGHTA and CDR2 FQGNSA. The chain's CDR3 is CASSRAGIDYDYTF. The DNA read from the CDR3 is TGTGCCAGCAGCCGGGCGGGAATTGACTACGAC.

This clone was recorded at least ten times. The sequence runs out 3 residues before the end of the CDR3; the remainder is reconstructed from the germline J gene. The chain carries TRBV5-4 and TRBJ2-5; TRBD2 aligns across 8 bases. J lost 5 bases, V lost 1 base, and 4 bases had no gene match. From germline, CDR1 is SGHNT and CDR2 YYREEE (reference sequence). The CDR3 is made up of 14 amino acids. CDR3: CASSLNQREETQYF. The DNA read from the CDR3 is TGTGCCAGCAGCTTGAATCAGCGGGAGGAGACC. Full variable domain (missing parts from reference TRBV5-4 and TRBJ2-5): ETGVTQSPTHLIKTRGQQVTLRCSSQSGHNTVSWYQQALGQGPQFIFQYYREEENGRGNFPPRFSGLQFPNYSSELNVNALELDDSALYLCASSLNQREETQYFGPGTRLLVL.

The table lists this clone with many counts. The observed sequence ends 3 residues before the CDR3 terminus, with the missing tail filled in from the germline J gene. This chain connects TRBV5-1 to TRBJ1-1, with TRBD1 identical over 9 bases. V gave up 4 bases and J gave up 1 base; unmatched junction bases: 5. Germline-derived CDR1 and CDR2 are SGHRS and YFSETQ. The CDR3 is 15 residues long. The sequenced part of the CDR3 DNA is TGCGCCAGCAGCCAAATGACAGGGGGGAACACTGAA. This sequence encodes CASSQMTGGNTE. The entire CDR3 protein is CASSQMTGGNTEAFF. Together with reference TRBV5-1 and TRBJ1-1, the CDR3 gives the full variable domain: KAGVTQTPRYLIKTRGQQVTLSCSPISGHRSVSWYQQTPGQGLQFLFEYFSETQRNKGNFPGRFSGRQFSNSRSEMNVSTLELGDSALYLCASSQMTGGNTEAFFGQGTRLTVV.

This clone came up many times. The read is 3 residues too short to cover the CDR3 end, so that end is filled in from the germline J gene. The chain is built from TRBV2 and TRBJ2-7; TRBD1 might be the D (5 bases). V was cut by 4 bases and J by 1 base, with 14 bases left in between. The CDR3 length is 15 residues. CDR1 is SNHLY and CDR2 is FYNNEI in the germline V gene. Here the CDR3 reads CASSGSQTGSYEQYF. The sequenced part of the CDR3 DNA is TGTGCCAGCAGTGGGTCGCAAACAGGATCCTACGAG.

This clone was seen ten or more times. The read ends 3 residues before the CDR3 terminus; that terminus is restored from the germline J gene. V is TRBV19 and J is TRBJ1-1, with D unclear. CDR3 length: 11 amino acids. Germline CDR1 and CDR2: LNHDA and SQIVND (reference sequence). CDR3 DNA, as far as it was read: TGTGCCAGTAACCTACGGGTAAGT. Translating gives CASNLRVS. The CDR3 in its entirety is CASNLRVSAFF.

This clone was seen repeatedly, ten times or more. Read sequence stops 3 residues before the CDR3 end, and the germline J gene provides the missing end. The chain is built from TRBV19 and TRBJ2-5; perhaps TRBD1 as D (6 bases). Germline CDR1 reads LNHDA; CDR2 reads SQIVND (reference sequence). There are 13 residues in the CDR3. Trimming shortened V by 6 bases and J by 5 bases, and 13 bases separated the two germline ends. The part of the CDR3 DNA that was read is TGTGCCAGTAGAGACAGGCCCGGGGAGACC. Protein: CASRDRPGET. The CDR3 in full is CASRDRPGETQYF.

This clone was seen repeatedly, ten times or more. Read coverage stops 3 residues before the CDR3 terminus; the germline J gene supplies the remainder. V and J are TRBV7-7 and TRBJ1-1; D uncertain. Germline V gene sequence: CDR1 SSHAT, CDR2 FNYEAQ (reference sequence). V lost 4 bases and J 1 base, leaving 7 bases between the germline ends. CDR3 size: 13 residues. CDR3 amino acids: CASSSNGNTEAFF. CDR3 DNA, as far as it was read: TGTGCCAGCAGCTCTAATGGGAACACTGAA.

This clone was seen many times. Sequencing ends 3 residues short of the CDR3 end; the germline J gene provides the rest. The chain joins TRBV5-4 to TRBJ2-3; TRBD1 matches 7 bases. CDR3 length: 14 residues. Germline lookup yields CDR1 SGHNT and CDR2 YYREEE (reference sequence). The junction had 2 bases not matched to a gene; V was cut back by 0 bases and J by 4 bases. The CDR3: CASSLGQGADTQYF. The sequenced part of the CDR3 DNA is TGTGCCAGCAGCTTGGGACAGGGTGCAGATACG.

In this sample, this clone turned up many times. Read coverage stops 3 residues before the CDR3 terminus; the germline J gene supplies the remainder. Other DNA variants within this sample encode the same CDR3. The chain combines TRBV30 with TRBJ1-5; TRBD1 agrees at 7 bases. The CDR3 extends over 14 amino acids. Unmatched junction bases numbered 2, after V lost 1 base and J lost 2 bases. Germline V gives CDR1 GTSNPN, CDR2 SVGIG (reference sequence). The CDR3 is CAWSEGAGNQPQHF. Partial CDR3 DNA: TGTGCCTGGAGTGAGGGGGCCGGCAATCAGCCC.

This clone appeared many times. The missing CDR3 end, 3 residues past where the read stops, is filled in from the germline J gene. The V call is TRBV20-1, the J call TRBJ1-5, with 8 bases lining up with TRBD1. CDR1 and CDR2 from the germline V gene are DFQATT and SNEGSKA (reference sequence). V lost 5 bases and J lost 1; bases outside the gene matches: 10. The CDR3 extends over 16 amino acids. CDR3 DNA, as far as it was read: TGCAGTGCTGAGACGGACAGGGTTGGAAGCAATCAGCCC. Protein: CSAETDRVGSNQP. The full-length CDR3 reads as CSAETDRVGSNQPQHF.

This clone was counted many times. The read halts 3 residues ahead of the CDR3 end, with the missing end drawn from the germline J gene. This chain uses TRBV12-3 or TRBV12-4 with TRBJ2-5; no firm D call. The CDR3 contains 16 residues. With 1 base removed from V and 2 bases from J, the gap between germline ends came to 14 bases. CDR3 DNA (partial): TGTGCCAGCAGTTTAGGAGGCACAGCACAACAAGAGACC. It encodes CASSLGGTAQQET. The CDR3 in its entirety is CASSLGGTAQQETQYF.

This clone was counted at least ten times. CDR3 sequence reads: CSVEVRLAGAYEQYF. The covered CDR3 bases are TGCAGCGTTGAGGTTCGGCTAGCGGGAGCCTACGAG. The chain employs TRBV29-1 and TRBJ2-7; 10 bases match TRBD2. The read falls 3 residues short of the CDR3 end, and the missing part is taken from the germline J gene. Germline-derived CDR1 and CDR2 are SQVTM and ANQGSEA. This CDR3 spans 15 amino acids. The V segment lost 3 bases and the J segment 2 bases; nucleotides outside the gene matches: 7.

This clone was detected ten times or more. The read falls 3 residues short of the CDR3 end, and the missing part is taken from the germline J gene. The genes are TRBV19 and TRBJ2-6, with a tentative D call TRBD1 (6 bases). CDR3 length: 11 amino acids. Germline V CDR1 and CDR2: LNHDA, SQIVND (reference sequence). Partial CDR3 DNA: TGTGCCAGCACCAATACAGGGGTC. It encodes CASTNTGV. The full CDR3 sequence reads CASTNTGVLTF. Based on the CDR3 plus reference TRBV19 and TRBJ2-6, the full variable domain is DGGITQSPKYLFRKEGQNVTLSCEQNLNHDAMYWYRQDPGQGLRLIYYSQIVNDFQKGDIAEGYSVSREKKESFPLTVTSAQKNPTAFYLCASTNTGVLTFGAGSRLTVL.

This clone was picked up many times. The CDR3 end lies 3 residues beyond the end of the read and is filled in from the germline J gene. This chain connects TRBV11-2 to TRBJ2-3; possibly TRBD1 for D (5 bases). The CDR3 has 14 residues. Germline CDR1 is SGHAT and CDR2 is FQNNGV. V gave up 7 bases and J gave up 3 bases, with 14 bases separating them. The part of the CDR3 DNA that was read is TGTGCCAGCACCACCAGCCAGGGAACAGATACG. Translating it yields CASTTSQGTDT. The full CDR3 protein reads CASTTSQGTDTQYF.